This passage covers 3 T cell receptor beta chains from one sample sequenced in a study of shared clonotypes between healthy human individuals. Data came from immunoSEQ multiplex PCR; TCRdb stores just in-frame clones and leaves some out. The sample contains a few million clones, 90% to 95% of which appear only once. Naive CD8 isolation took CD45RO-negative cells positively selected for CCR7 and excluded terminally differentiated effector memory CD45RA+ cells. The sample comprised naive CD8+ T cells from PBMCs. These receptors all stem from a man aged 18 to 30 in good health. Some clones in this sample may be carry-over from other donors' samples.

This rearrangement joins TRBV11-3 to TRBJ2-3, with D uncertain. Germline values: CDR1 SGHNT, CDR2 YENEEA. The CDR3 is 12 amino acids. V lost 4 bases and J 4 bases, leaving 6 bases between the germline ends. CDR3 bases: TGTGCCAGCAGCTCTGGGGCAGATACGCAGTATTTT. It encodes CASSSGADTQYF. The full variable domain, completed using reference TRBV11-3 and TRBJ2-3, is EAGVVQSPRYKIIEKKQPVAFWCNPISGHNTLYWYLQNLGQGPELLIRYENEEAVDDSQLPKDRFSAERLKGVDSTLKIQPAELGDSAVYLCASSSGADTQYFGPGTRLTVL.

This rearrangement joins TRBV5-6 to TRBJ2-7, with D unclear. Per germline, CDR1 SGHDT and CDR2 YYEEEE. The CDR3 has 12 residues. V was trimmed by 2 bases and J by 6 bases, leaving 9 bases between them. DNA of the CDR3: TGTGCCAGCAGCTTCGTCAGCAGCGAGCAGTACTTC. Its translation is CASSFVSSEQYF.

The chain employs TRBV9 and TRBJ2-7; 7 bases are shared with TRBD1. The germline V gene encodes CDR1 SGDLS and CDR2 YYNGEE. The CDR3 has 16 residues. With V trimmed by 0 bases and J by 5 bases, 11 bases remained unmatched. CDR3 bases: TGTGCCAGCAGCGTAGTGGGAGCGGACAGGTTGAACGAGCAGTACTTC. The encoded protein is CASSVVGADRLNEQYF.